This T cell receptor (beta chain) was observed in a study of Ad26.COV2.S vaccination and SARS-CoV-2 variants. As to treatment: roughly 18 received Ad26.COV2.S at low or high dose, single or two shots; about 5 received placebo; per-sample allocation not given. Samples analyzed were those drawn on day 63 after the first vaccine or placebo injection. TCRdb keeps only in-frame clones here, not all; method: immunoSEQ multiplex PCR. This table holds about 680,000 clones, roughly 90% found once. The sample consisted of peripheral blood, taken in a trial of Ad26.COV2.S vaccine versus placebo. This TCR came from a person between 18 and 59 years old who received the Ad26.COV2.S COVID-19 vaccine or a placebo.

CDR3 DNA sequence: TGTGCCACCAGCAGAGATCCCGGGGCAACCTACGAGCAGTACTTC. This encodes CATSRDPGATYEQYF. The rearrangement joins TRBV15 to TRBJ2-7, with D perhaps given as TRBD1 or TRBD2 (5 bases each). V dropped 0 bases and J dropped 2 bases, with 11 bases sitting between them. The V gene's germline CDR1 is LNHNV and CDR2 YYDKDF (reference sequence). This CDR3 has 15 residues.